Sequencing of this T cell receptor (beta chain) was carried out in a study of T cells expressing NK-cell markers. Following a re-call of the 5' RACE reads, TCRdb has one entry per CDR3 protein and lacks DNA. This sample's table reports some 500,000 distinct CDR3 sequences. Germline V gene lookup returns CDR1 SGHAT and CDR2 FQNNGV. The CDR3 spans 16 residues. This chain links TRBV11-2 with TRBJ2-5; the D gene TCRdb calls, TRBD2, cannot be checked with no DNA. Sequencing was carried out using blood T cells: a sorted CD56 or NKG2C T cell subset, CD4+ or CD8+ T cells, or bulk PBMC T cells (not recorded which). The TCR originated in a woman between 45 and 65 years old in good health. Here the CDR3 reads CASSLMGQPGQETQYF.